A single sample is the source of the 20 T cell receptor beta chains below, sequenced in a study of response to subunit inactivated influenza vaccine. TCRdb re-analysed the RT-PCR reads in MiXCR, keeping a single row per CDR3 protein. The repertoire consists of approximately 700,000 distinct CDR3 sequences, with approximately 15% occurring once and the leading ten covering approximately 6.5%. The source material was PBMCs from blood, sampled around 14 days before vaccination. These receptors were obtained from a man over 45 who received an inactivated influenza vaccine.

This clonotype has only a few counts. Here the CDR3 reads CSARDPSSYNEQFF. In nucleotides, the CDR3 is TGCAGTGCTAGAGACCCTAGCTCCTACAATGAGCAGTTCTTC. This chain connects TRBV20-1 to TRBJ2-1; D ambiguous. CDR1 is DFQATT and CDR2 is SNEGSKA in the germline V gene (reference sequence). The CDR3 length is 14 residues. Trimming shortened V by 0 bases and J by 0 bases, and 6 bases separated the two germline ends.

CDR3 DNA sequence: TGTGCCAGCAGCTTGGGAGGGGGCGGTCCCTACAATGAGCAGTTCTTC. Its protein product is CASSLGGGGPYNEQFF. The V gene is TRBV5-6, the J gene TRBJ2-1; 7 bases map to TRBD1. J was trimmed by 2 bases and V by 0 bases; bases with no gene match: 5. This CDR3 region has 16 residues. Per the germline V gene, CDR1 is SGHDT and CDR2 is YYEEEE.

Only a few counts were recorded for this clonotype. This chain joins TRBV20-1 and TRBJ2-1; 10 bases are shared with TRBD2. Trimming took 1 base from V and 3 from J; bases not matched to a gene: 6. Germline V CDR1 and CDR2: DFQATT, SNEGSKA (reference sequence). The CDR3 runs to 16 residues. The CDR3 spells CSARALAGRIYNEQFF. The CDR3 DNA reads TGCAGTGCTAGAGCACTAGCGGGGAGGATCTACAATGAGCAGTTCTTC.

The rearrangement links TRBV19 to TRBJ1-1; D is unclear. The V gene's germline CDR1 is LNHDA and CDR2 SQIVND (reference sequence). V was pared by 4 bases and J by 1 base, with 10 bases between. The CDR3 totals 14 residues. The CDR3 loop is CASSTRTANTEAFF. The CDR3 DNA is TGTGCCAGTAGTACCCGGACGGCGAACACTGAAGCTTTCTTT.

The chain couples TRBV30 to TRBJ2-3, with 7 bases aligning to TRBD2. The CDR3 extends over 15 amino acids. V dropped 2 bases and J dropped 0; count of bases not matched to a gene: 5. The V gene's germline CDR1 is GTSNPN and CDR2 SVGIG (reference sequence). CDR3 sequence (DNA): TGTGCCTGGAGTCCGAGCGGGGCTAGCACAGATACGCAGTATTTT. Amino acid sequence: CAWSPSGASTDTQYF. Supplemented by reference TRBV30 and TRBJ2-3, the full variable domain reads SQTIHQWPATLVQPVGSPLSLECTVEGTSNPNLYWYRQAAGRGLQLLFYSVGIGQISSEVPQNLSASRPQDRQFILSSKKLLLSDSGFYLCAWSPSGASTDTQYFGPGTRLTVL.

The chain links TRBV28 to TRBJ2-1; 9 positions match TRBD2. Germline V gene lookup returns CDR1 MDHEN and CDR2 SYDVKM. CDR3 length equals 15 residues. With V trimmed by 4 bases and J by 1 base, 2 bases remained unmatched. In DNA, the CDR3 is TGTGCCAGCAGTTATACTAGCGGGTCCTACAATGAGCAGTTCTTC. This encodes CASSYTSGSYNEQFF.

This clonotype was observed a handful of times. The J gene is TRBJ2-5, the V gene TRBV2; 12 bases fit TRBD1. The CDR3 length is 12 residues. Germline V gene sequence: CDR1 SNHLY, CDR2 FYNNEI. V lost 9 bases and J lost 7; bases outside the gene matches: 3. The CDR3 is CARGTGGATQYF. The CDR3 bases are TGTGCCAGGGGGACAGGGGGCGCGACCCAGTACTTC. Full variable domain (rest looked up from reference TRBV2 and TRBJ2-5): EPEVTQTPSHQVTQMGQEVILRCVPISNHLYFYWYRQILGQKVEFLVSFYNNEISEKSEIFDDQFSVERPDGSNFTLKIRSTKLEDSAMYFCARGTGGATQYFGPGTRLLVL.

The sample holds many counts of this clonotype. The chain joins TRBV5-1 to TRBJ2-5; 7 bases are shared with TRBD1. The CDR3 extends over 15 amino acids. Germline CDR1 and CDR2: SGHRS and YFSETQ. V trimming: 0 bases; J trimming: 2 bases; junction bases outside the gene matches: 4. In DNA form, the CDR3 reads TGCGCCAGCAGCTTGGAGCCCAGGGGGCAAGAGACCCAGTACTTC. Translating gives CASSLEPRGQETQYF.

This clonotype was seen many times. The chain has TRBV18 and TRBJ2-3, with TRBD1 identical over 10 bases. CDR1 is KGHSH and CDR2 is LQKENI in the germline V gene. The CDR3 totals 15 residues. With 3 bases clipped from V and 6 bases from J, the junction kept 6 bases outside the gene matches. CDR3 nucleotides: TGTGCCAGCTCACCGGGACAGGGGTCCTCCGATACGCAGTATTTT. It is translated as CASSPGQGSSDTQYF.

This clonotype was counted a few times. The chain employs TRBV9 and TRBJ2-3; D remains unclear. Germline V gene sequence: CDR1 SGDLS, CDR2 YYNGEE. The CDR3 length is 15 residues. V was clipped by 1 base and J by 1 base, with 10 bases between them. In nucleotides, the CDR3 is TGTGCCAGCAGCGTATTCGGAAGAGGCACAGATACGCAGTATTTT. The encoded protein is CASSVFGRGTDTQYF.

This clonotype was observed a few times. V is TRBV18 and J is TRBJ2-5; D gene unclear. Germline V gene sequence: CDR1 KGHSH, CDR2 LQKENI. This CDR3 spans 14 amino acids. Trimming took 6 bases from V and 1 from J, leaving 12 bases between them. CDR3 protein: CASSPFESQETQYF. The CDR3 nucleotides read TGTGCCAGCTCCCCATTCGAGTCCCAAGAGACCCAGTACTTC. Together with reference TRBV18 and TRBJ2-5, the CDR3 gives the full variable domain: NAGVMQNPRHLVRRRGQEARLRCSPMKGHSHVYWYRQLPEEGLKFMVYLQKENIIDESGMPKERFSAEFPKEGPSILRIQQVVRGDSAAYFCASSPFESQETQYFGPGTRLLVL.

This clonotype has at least ten counts. The rearrangement joins TRBV14 to TRBJ2-5; D is uncertain. In germline, CDR1 is SGHDN, CDR2 FVKESK. The CDR3 is made up of 14 amino acids. V was shortened by 3 bases and J by 5 bases, with 13 bases between the two germline ends. The CDR3 region is CASSHVIGYETQYF. For the CDR3, the DNA is TGTGCCAGCAGCCATGTGATCGGGTACGAGACCCAGTACTTC. Variable domain in full (rest from reference TRBV14 and TRBJ2-5): EAGVTQFPSHSVIEKGQTVTLRCDPISGHDNLYWYRRVMGKEIKFLLHFVKESKQDESGMPNNRFLAERTGGTYSTLKVQPAELEDSGVYFCASSHVIGYETQYFGPGTRLLVL.

This clonotype was observed many times. The CDR3 nucleotides read TGTGCCACCAGCAGAGAAGGGGGCTACGAGCAGTACTTC. This sequence encodes CATSREGGYEQYF. The rearrangement uses TRBV15 and TRBJ2-7, with a tentative D call TRBD1 (6 bases). The CDR3 contains 13 residues. Per germline, CDR1 LNHNV and CDR2 YYDKDF (reference sequence). The V and J ends lost 0 bases and 3 bases respectively, with 6 bases between them.

This clonotype occurred a few times. The genes are TRBV29-1 and TRBJ1-2; 8 nucleotides agree with TRBD1. This CDR3 is built from 13 residues. The germline V gene has CDR1 SQVTM and CDR2 ANQGSEA. V trimming: 4 bases; J trimming: 4 bases; junction bases outside the gene matches: 5. CDR3 DNA sequence: TGCAGCGTTGCCGGACAGGGTGTCTATGGCTACACCTTC. It yields the protein CSVAGQGVYGYTF.

The gene calls are TRBV5-1 and TRBJ2-3, with 11 bases matching TRBD2. V lost 2 bases to trimming and J lost 4 bases; unmatched junction nucleotides: 3. The germline CDR1 and CDR2 sequences are SGHRS and YFSETQ. This CDR3 spans 15 amino acids. The CDR3 DNA reads as TGCGCCAGCAGCTTAGGACTAGCGGGCCCAGATACGCAGTATTTT. Residues: CASSLGLAGPDTQYF.

The chain carries TRBV11-2 and TRBJ2-2; D may be TRBD1 or TRBD2 (5 bases each). Trimming shortened V by 4 bases and J by 5 bases, and 14 bases separated the two germline ends. This CDR3 region has 15 residues. Germline CDR1 and CDR2: SGHAT and FQNNGV. CDR3 residues: CASSSGTAYTGELFF. The CDR3 nucleotides are TGTGCCAGCAGCTCCGGGACGGCTTATACCGGGGAGCTGTTTTTT.

The J gene is TRBJ2-5, the V gene TRBV6-2 or TRBV6-3, with D possibly TRBD1 on 5 matching bases. The CDR3 contains 13 residues. Germline V CDR1 and CDR2: MNHEY, SVGEGT. Deletions cut 5 bases from V and 5 bases from J, with 12 bases between. CDR3 in DNA: TGTGCCAGCAGTCGGACACCACCCGAGACCCAGTACTTC. Translating gives CASSRTPPETQYF.

This rearrangement joins TRBV4-1 to TRBJ2-1, with D hard to call. Germline V gene data show CDR1 as MGHRA and CDR2 as YSYEKL. The CDR3 covers 15 residues. The V end was cut by 0 bases, the J end by 8 bases, with 14 bases between. The CDR3 nucleotides read TGCGCCAGCAGCCAAGATTACACGGTTGGGGATGAGCAGTTCTTC. The encoded protein is CASSQDYTVGDEQFF.

V is TRBV15 and J is TRBJ2-5; 13 nucleotides align to TRBD2. The trim removed 9 bases at V and 5 bases at J, leaving 6 bases unmatched. This CDR3 comprises 14 residues. Germline values: CDR1 LNHNV, CDR2 YYDKDF (reference sequence). The DNA for the CDR3 is TGTGCCACACTAGCGGGAGGGCCCCGGGAGACCCAGTACTTC. Translating it yields CATLAGGPRETQYF.

This clonotype has ten or more counts. The V gene is TRBV4-3, the J gene TRBJ2-2; TRBD2 might be the D (5 bases). The CDR3 totals 14 residues. Germline values: CDR1 LGHNA, CDR2 YSLEER. Deletions cut 0 bases from V and 9 bases from J, with 11 bases between. The CDR3 region has the DNA TGCGCCAGCAGCCAAGATGAGGGCTCCAGGGAGCTGTTTTTT. Translation: CASSQDEGSRELFF.